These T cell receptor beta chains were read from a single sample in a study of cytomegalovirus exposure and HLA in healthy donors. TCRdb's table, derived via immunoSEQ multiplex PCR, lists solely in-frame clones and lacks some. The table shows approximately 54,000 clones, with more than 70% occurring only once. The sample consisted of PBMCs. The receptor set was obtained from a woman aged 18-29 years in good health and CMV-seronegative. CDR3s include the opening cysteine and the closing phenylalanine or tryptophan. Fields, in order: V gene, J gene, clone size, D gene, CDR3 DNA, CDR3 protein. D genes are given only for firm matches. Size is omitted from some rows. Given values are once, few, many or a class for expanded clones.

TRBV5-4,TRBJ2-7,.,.,TGTGCCAGCAGCTTAGAGGGGAGGTACGAGCAGTACTTC,CASSLEGRYEQYF
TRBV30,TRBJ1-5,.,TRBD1,TGTGCCTGGAGTGTTACAGGGGTCGGCCAGCCCCAGCATTTT,CAWSVTGVGQPQHF
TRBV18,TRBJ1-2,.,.,TGTGCCAGCTCACCATACAGGAGTGGCTACACCTTC,CASSPYRSGYTF
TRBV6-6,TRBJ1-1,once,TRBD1,TGTGCCAGCAGTCCGACAGGGCGGGAGAACACTGAAGCTTTCTTT,CASSPTGRENTEAFF
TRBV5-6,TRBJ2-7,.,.,TGTGCCAGCAGCTTGGTCCCAGGGGCCGGCGAGCAGTACTTC,CASSLVPGAGEQYF
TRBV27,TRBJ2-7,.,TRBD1,TGTGCCAGCAGTTTAGGGACAGGGAATCGAGAGCAGTACTTC,CASSLGTGNREQYF
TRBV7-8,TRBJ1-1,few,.,TGTGCCAGCAGCTCCCAGGGGCGAGTAATGAACACTGAAGCTTTCTTT,CASSSQGRVMNTEAFF
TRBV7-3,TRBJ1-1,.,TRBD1,TGTGCCAGCAGCATGGGACAGGACACTGAAGCTTTCTTT,CASSMGQDTEAFF
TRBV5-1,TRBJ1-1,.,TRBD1,TGCGCCAGCAGCGAGGACAGGGGAATGAACACTGAAGCTTTCTTT,CASSEDRGMNTEAFF
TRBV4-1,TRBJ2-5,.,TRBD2,TGCGCCAGCAGCCGACCGACTAGCGGGAGGGAGAAAGAGACCCAGTACTTC,CASSRPTSGREKETQYF
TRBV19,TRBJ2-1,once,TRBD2,TGTGCCAGTAGTATGGGCAGCGGGGTCTACAATGAGCAGTTCTTC,CASSMGSGVYNEQFF
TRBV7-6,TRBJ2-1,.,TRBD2,TGTGCCAGCAGCGGAGGGCTAGCGGGAGTTCATGAGTACAATGAGCAGTTCTTC,CASSGGLAGVHEYNEQFF
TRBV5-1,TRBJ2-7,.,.,TGCGCCAGCGACCCCGGATTGGGGAGCTCCTACGAGCAGTACTTC,CASDPGLGSSYEQYF
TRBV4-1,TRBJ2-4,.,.,TGCGCCAGCAGCCAAAGAGCCCTAGGGGCCGCCAAAAACATTCAGTACTTC,CASSQRALGAAKNIQYF
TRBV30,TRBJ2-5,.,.,TGTGCCTGGAGGACACAGGGGGGGGAGACCCAGTACTTC,CAWRTQGGETQYF
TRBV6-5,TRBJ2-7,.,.,TGTGCCAGCAGCCCCGGGTCGCTGGGAGTCTACGAGCAGTACTTC,CASSPGSLGVYEQYF
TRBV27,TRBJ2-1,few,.,TGTGCCAGCACCCTGGGAGGACCTTACAATGAGCAGTTCTTC,CASTLGGPYNEQFF
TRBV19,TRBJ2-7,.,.,TGTGCCAGTAGTATCGGTCCAGCGGGTAGCTCCTACGAGCAGTACTTC,CASSIGPAGSSYEQYF
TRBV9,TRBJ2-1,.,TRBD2,TGTGCCAGCAGCGTAGCTTCGGGAGGGCATTACAATGAGCAGTTCTTC,CASSVASGGHYNEQFF
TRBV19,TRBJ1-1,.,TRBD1,TGTGCCAGTAGTCACCGCGGACAGGGGGCGAAGGACACTGAAGCTTTCTTT,CASSHRGQGAKDTEAFF
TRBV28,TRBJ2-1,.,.,TGTGCCAGCAGCAGCGGAGGGGCCGAAGGGAACAATGAGCAGTTCTTC,CASSSGGAEGNNEQFF
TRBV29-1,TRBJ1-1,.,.,TGCAGCGTTGTGGGTCAGGCGAACACTGAAGCTTTCTTT,CSVVGQANTEAFF
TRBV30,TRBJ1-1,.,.,TGTGCCTGGAGTTTTACGAGGGTACGGGACACTGAAGCTTTCTTT,CAWSFTRVRDTEAFF
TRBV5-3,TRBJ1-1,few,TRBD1,TGTGCCAGAACCGGACCTGACCGCAGGGGGCCACGAGGGGACACTGAAGCTTTCTTT,CARTGPDRRGPRGDTEAFF
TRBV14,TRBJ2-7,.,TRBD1,TGTGCCAGCAGCCTCCTAGGGACAGGATTAAAAAACGAGCAGTACTTC,CASSLLGTGLKNEQYF
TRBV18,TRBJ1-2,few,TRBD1,TGTGCCAGCTCACCCGGGACAGAAGGCTACACCTTC,CASSPGTEGYTF
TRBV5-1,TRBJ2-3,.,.,TGCGCCAGCAGCTCGTCCGGACAGCGCACAGATACGCAGTATTTT,CASSSSGQRTDTQYF
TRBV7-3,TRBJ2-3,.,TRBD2,TGTGCCAGCAGCTTAGGGAGGGGTGATACGCAGTATTTT,CASSLGRGDTQYF
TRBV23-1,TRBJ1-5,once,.,TGCGCCAGCAGTCAACCTGGGACACCCAGACAGCCCCAGCATTTT,CASSQPGTPRQPQHF
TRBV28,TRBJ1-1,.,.,TGTGCCAGCAGTCCATACCGCACAGGGTCTGAAGCTTTCTTT,CASSPYRTGSEAFF
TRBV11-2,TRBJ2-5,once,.,TGTGCCAGCAGGGGGCGAAAGGAAGAGACCCAGTACTTC,CASRGRKEETQYF
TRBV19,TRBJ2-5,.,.,TGTGCCAGTAGTACCCCCGGAGACAGCGAGACCCAGTACTTC,CASSTPGDSETQYF
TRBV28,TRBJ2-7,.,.,TGTGCCAGCATGGGCGGGGTCTCTTACGAGCAGTACTTC,CASMGGVSYEQYF
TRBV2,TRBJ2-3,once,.,TGTGCCAGCAGGGACTATAGCACAGATACGCAGTATTTT,CASRDYSTDTQYF
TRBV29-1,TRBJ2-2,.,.,TGCAGCGTTGCGGACTCGACACAACGGGGGGGGGAGCTGTTTTTT,CSVADSTQRGGELFF
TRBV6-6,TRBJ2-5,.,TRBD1,TGTGCCAGCAGTCCCCGACAGGGAAGCAAAGAGACCCAGTACTTC,CASSPRQGSKETQYF
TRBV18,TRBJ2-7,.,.,TGTGCCAGCTCACCCGACAGGGAGGACGAGCAGTACTTC,CASSPDREDEQYF
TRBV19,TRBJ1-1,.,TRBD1,TGTGCCAGTAGTCTTCGACAGGGGGCAGGTTTGGGAGACGACACTGAAGCTTTCTTT,CASSLRQGAGLGDDTEAFF
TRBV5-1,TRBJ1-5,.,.,TGCGCCAGCAGGCCAGGACAGCTTTATAGCAATCAGCCCCAGCATTTT,CASRPGQLYSNQPQHF
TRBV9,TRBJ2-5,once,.,TGTGCCAGCAGCGTTCCCGGCCAAGAGACCCAGTACTTC,CASSVPGQETQYF
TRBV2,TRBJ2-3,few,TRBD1,TGTGCCAGTGCTAGGGACAGTAGCACAGATACGCAGTATTTT,CASARDSSTDTQYF
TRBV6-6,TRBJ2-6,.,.,TGTGCCAGCAGTGACTCTGGGGCCAACGGCCTGACTTTC,CASSDSGANGLTF
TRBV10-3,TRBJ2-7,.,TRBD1,TGTGCCATCAGGGACAGGGAGTACGAGCAGTACTTC,CAIRDREYEQYF
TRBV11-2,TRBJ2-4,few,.,TGTGCCAGCAGCAGAGGAGGGGGGGGAGCCAAAAACATTCAGTACTTC,CASSRGGGGAKNIQYF
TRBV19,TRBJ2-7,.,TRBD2,TGTGCCAGTAGTCCTTCGAGCGGGAGTACCGAGCAGTACTTC,CASSPSSGSTEQYF
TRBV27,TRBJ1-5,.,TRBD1,TGTGCCAGCGCCCGGACAGGGCCTGTGCAGCCCCAGCATTTT,CASARTGPVQPQHF
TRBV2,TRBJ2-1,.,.,TGTGCCAGCAGAGAGGAGAGCTCCTACAATGAGCAGTTCTTC,CASREESSYNEQFF
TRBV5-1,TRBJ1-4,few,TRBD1,TGCGCCAGCAGCTTGGGGGACAGGGGCCGCAATGAAAAACTGTTTTTT,CASSLGDRGRNEKLFF
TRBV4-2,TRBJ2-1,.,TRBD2,TGTGCCAGCAGCCAAGCGACTAGCGGGTCGGATGAGCAGTTCTTC,CASSQATSGSDEQFF
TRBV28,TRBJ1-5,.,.,TGTGCCAGCAGTTTTGTGGGCATCGGGGAACTTCAGCCCCAGCATTTT,CASSFVGIGELQPQHF
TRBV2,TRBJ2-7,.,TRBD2,TGTGCCAGCAGCCAGCCCCCGCGGACTAGCGGTTCCTACGAGCAGTACTTC,CASSQPPRTSGSYEQYF
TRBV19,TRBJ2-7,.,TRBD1,TGTGCCAGTAGAATGGGACAGGGAACCTACGAGCAGTACTTC,CASRMGQGTYEQYF
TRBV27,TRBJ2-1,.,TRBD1,TGTGCCAGCAGTGACAGGGGGTCCTACAATGAGCAGTTCTTC,CASSDRGSYNEQFF
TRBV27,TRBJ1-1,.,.,TGTGCCAGTAGTCCAGGGTTGGGCACTGAAGCTTTCTTT,CASSPGLGTEAFF
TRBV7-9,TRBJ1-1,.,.,TGTGCCAGCAGCCCCCCCCGGACAGAGAACACTGAAGCTTTCTTT,CASSPPRTENTEAFF
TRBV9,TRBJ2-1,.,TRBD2,TGTGCCAGCAGCGTAACTAGCGGTTACAATGAGCAGTTCTTC,CASSVTSGYNEQFF
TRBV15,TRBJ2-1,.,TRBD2,TGTGCCACCAGCAGAGATGGACTAGCGGGAAAGGATGAGCAGTTCTTC,CATSRDGLAGKDEQFF
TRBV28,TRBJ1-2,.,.,TGTGCCAGCAGTCCTCCGGGACATTCCTATGGCTACACCTTC,CASSPPGHSYGYTF
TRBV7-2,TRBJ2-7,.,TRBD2,TGTGCCAGCGCGGTAGGCGGGAGACTCCCCTACGAGCAGTACTTC,CASAVGGRLPYEQYF